This entry describes one TCR beta chain. The data are from a study of blood T cell repertoires in COVID-19. Study context: The origin of the acute and convalescent COVID-19 samples was the United States, Italy and Spain. Sample material is recorded as cDNA or gDNA derived from T cells, B-cell-depleted T cells, or PBMCs.

The V gene end was trimmed by 4 bases and the J gene end by 7 bases; junction bases not matched to a gene: 4. The CDR3 contains 13 residues. Germline CDR1 reads SGHNT; CDR2 reads YYREEE (reference sequence). Study processing details: Using reference gene primer amplification, nucleated cell counts were estimated. This table comes from immunoSEQ multiplex PCR, and its TCRdb copy is limited to in-frame clones, with some not included. V and J calls and clone size follow that table, whereas D and trimming were derived from the DNA. The table lists fewer than 120,000 clones, around 89% of them singletons.

This TCR derives from a woman aged 45-59 years with acute or convalescent COVID-19. Sequenced: peripheral blood. The V gene is TRBV5-4, the J gene TRBJ2-1; 8 positions match TRBD1. CDR3 region: CASSQGAKNEQFF. The CDR3 DNA sequence: TGTGCCAGCAGCCAGGGGGCCAAAAATGAGCAGTTCTTC.